This paragraph covers one T cell receptor beta chain sequence. Its antigen is not yet known. Per-nucleotide qualities are absent, and no much larger clonotype sits a single base away. The data belong to a study of blood T cell repertoires in COVID-19 (dated by TCRdb to the early 2020s). Regarding the research as a whole: Collaborator samples came from the United States, Italy and Spain and covered acute and convalescent phases of COVID-19. The material from the prospective study consisted of cDNA or gDNA derived from T cells, B-cell-depleted T cells, or PBMCs. Deeply sampled blood TCRbeta repertoires from subjects exposed to, actively infected with, or recovered from COVID-19 were included in the dataset. A freely available public database, intended as a resource for researchers studying the immune response to SARS-CoV-2, is where the repertoires were released. The samples were drawn from the first 160 participants of the ongoing ImmuneRACE study and from some 1,300 subjects provided by 6 global collaborators. A de-identified subject ID, COVID-19 status, age in years and sex were almost always included in the sample metadata. Where available, HLA class I and class II types were taken from metadata supplied by the sample provider and were not determined by assay-based typing. Overall study results and their limits: How much clinical and demographic metadata was included differed by source and by participant, and the metadata was provided uncurated.

Whole blood was collected in K2EDTA tubes by collaborating institutions according to the institutions' own protocols. Collaborator samples were shipped for TCRbeta analysis as frozen whole blood, isolated PBMCs, or DNA extracted from either sample type. V and J are truncated by 3 bases and 1 base respectively, leaving an intervening sequence of 5 bases. For CDR1 and CDR2, the germline V gene lists SGHTA and FQGTGA. CDR3 length: 13 amino acids, cysteine to phenylalanine. Here the CDR3 DNA is all that survives: 39 bases in frame from base 1. TCRbeta CDR3 regions were amplified from genomic DNA using the immunoSEQ Assay, a bias-controlled multiplex PCR. As for how the authors treated the data: The number of nucleated cells in each sample was estimated from the amplification of reference gene primers within the assay. Sequence reads were collapsed and filtered to measure the absolute abundance of every unique TCRbeta CDR3 rearrangement. For each sample, productive Simpson clonality was calculated as the square root of Simpson's diversity index across productive rearrangements. TCRdb mirrors the immuneACCESS table, restricted to in-frame sequences. Some clones are absent from its copies; in checked studies, under half trace to an unresolved V gene, and the reason for the others is unknown. Clonal size and the V and J genes are those of that table, whereas D and trimming came from the DNA. The sample has 30,000 to 50,000 clones on record, 75% to 85% of them singletons. The ten largest clonotypes hold 8.5% to 10% of the sample.

Sequenced input: peripheral blood. This clonotype was obtained from a human donor in a cohort sampled during active COVID-19. The rearranged chain carries TRBV7-3 and TRBJ2-3; confidence is insufficient to name the D gene. The sequence in DNA is TGTGCCAGCAGCTTCACGGGCACAGATACGCAGTATTTT. The resulting protein is CASSFTGTDTQYF.